Below, 20 T cell receptor beta chains from the same sample are listed, as sequenced in a study of long-term antiretroviral therapy in people with HIV (dated by TCRdb to between 2021 and 2022). The immunoSEQ hsTCRB v3.0 assay was used at survey level resolution for TRB variable region sequencing. The immuneACCESS repertoire file appears here via TCRdb, limited to in-frame rearrangements. These files lack a portion of the clones; in checked studies, under half of the deficit traces to unresolved V genes, and the cause of the others is not known. The sample table contains about 18,000 clones; only one count was recorded for around 92% of them. The ten biggest clones cover roughly 10% of the sample. This specimen was unsorted PBMCs, taken 3 years after starting antiretroviral therapy. These TCRs come from a man in his fifties with HIV.

The V and J genes are TRBV7-9 and TRBJ2-3, with TRBD1 as a possible D gene (6 bases). This CDR3 is 16 amino acids long. The V end was cut by 2 bases, the J end by 6 bases, with 18 bases between. Looked up from germline, CDR1 is SEHNR and CDR2 is FQNEAQ (reference sequence). CDR3 sequence reads: CASSLLSSGVTDTQYF. CDR3 coding DNA: TGTGCCAGCAGCTTATTAAGCTCAGGGGTTACCGATACGCAGTATTTT.

This chain links TRBV7-6 with TRBJ2-2; 8 nucleotides line up with TRBD1. This CDR3 has 15 residues. Trimming cost V 1 base and J 4 bases; bases outside gene matches: 2. CDR1 and CDR2 from the germline V gene are SGHVS and FNYEAQ. DNA of the CDR3: TGTGCCAGCAGCTTAGTACAGGGGGGCACCGGGGAGCTGTTTTTT. Translation gives CASSLVQGGTGELFF.

The J gene is TRBJ2-7, the V gene TRBV21-1; TRBD1, the table's D call, was not compared with the DNA. TRBV21-1 is reported as a pseudogene. There are 17 residues in the CDR3. The DNA of the CDR3 is TGTGCCAGCAGCAAACGACAGGGAGACAGTGTACCCTACGAGCAGTACTTC. Its protein product is CASSKRQGDSVPYEQYF.

The V gene is TRBV29-1, the J gene TRBJ2-2; TRBD2 matches at 7 bases. The CDR3 sequence is 14 residues long. V shed 7 bases, J shed 0 bases, and the junction held 5 bases outside the gene matches. Germline CDR1 is SQVTM and CDR2 is ANQGSEA. The DNA of the CDR3 is TGCAGCGCACTAGCGCTCACGAACACCGGGGAGCTGTTTTTT. Amino acid sequence: CSALALTNTGELFF.

The rearrangement joins TRBV7-2 to TRBJ2-7; D remains unclear. The CDR3 runs 11 residues. CDR1 and CDR2 from the germline V gene are SGHTA and FQGNSA. Trimming took 5 bases from V and 4 from J, leaving 6 bases between them. The CDR3 DNA sequence: TGTGCCAGCAGCCTCCGATACGAGCAGTACTTC. This encodes CASSLRYEQYF.

The chain recombines TRBV4-1 with TRBJ2-3; D uncertain. Deletions cut 2 bases from V and 0 bases from J, with 6 bases between. The CDR3 covers 14 residues. Germline-derived CDR1 and CDR2 are MGHRA and YSYEKL. Written as DNA, the CDR3 is TGCGCCAGCAGCCAAACGGGTAGCACAGATACGCAGTATTTT. Amino acid sequence: CASSQTGSTDTQYF.

The chain employs TRBV5-6 and TRBJ1-5, with TRBD1 matching over 8 bases. The CDR3 contains 15 residues. Per germline, CDR1 SGHDT and CDR2 YYEEEE. Germline trimming cut 2 bases from V and 5 bases from J; bases unmatched to any gene: 6. CDR3 sequence: CASSFGRGPDQPQHF. The CDR3 DNA follows: TGTGCCAGCAGCTTCGGCAGGGGGCCTGATCAGCCCCAGCATTTT.

The chain uses TRBV4-3 and TRBJ2-1; 10 bases match TRBD2. The V gene end was trimmed by 10 bases and the J gene end by 7 bases; junction bases not matched to a gene: 1. Germline V gives CDR1 LGHNA, CDR2 YSLEER. The CDR3 runs 11 residues. Written as DNA, the CDR3 is TGCGCCACTAGCGGGGGTAATGAGCAGTTCTTC. It is translated as CATSGGNEQFF.

V usage is TRBV6-5 and J usage is TRBJ2-2; D call uncertain. The CDR3 sequence is 13 residues long. The germline V and J ends were trimmed by 8 bases and 4 bases, with 11 bases remaining between them. In germline, CDR1 is MNHEY, CDR2 SVGAGI. CDR3 sequence: CASARSGTGELFF. CDR3 in DNA: TGTGCCAGCGCCCGTTCTGGCACCGGGGAGCTGTTTTTT.

The chain has TRBV7-9 and TRBJ2-1, with 8 bases matching TRBD2. Germline V lookup: CDR1 SEHNR, CDR2 FQNEAQ (reference sequence). The CDR3 has 12 residues. The V gene end was trimmed by 5 bases and the J gene end by 10 bases; junction bases not matched to a gene: 4. The CDR3 here is CASSLLADEQFF. CDR3 DNA: TGTGCCAGCAGCCTACTAGCGGACGAGCAGTTCTTC.

This chain links TRBV28 with TRBJ2-7, with TRBD2 matching 10 bases. Per the germline V gene, CDR1 is MDHEN and CDR2 is SYDVKM. The V segment lost 4 bases and the J segment 2 bases; nucleotides outside the gene matches: 14. The CDR3 covers 18 residues. This chain's CDR3 is CASSSPYLTSGATYEQYF. CDR3 DNA: TGTGCCAGCAGTTCCCCATACCTAACTAGCGGGGCCACCTACGAGCAGTACTTC.

The rearrangement links TRBV5-4 to TRBJ1-5, with D possibly being TRBD1 (5 bases). The germline V gene has CDR1 SGHNT and CDR2 YYREEE (reference sequence). V lost 1 base and J lost 8, with 13 bases in between. The CDR3 contains 14 residues. The CDR3 is CASSLKGNREPQHF. The CDR3 DNA is TGTGCCAGCAGCTTGAAGGGGAATAGGGAGCCCCAGCATTTT.

The rearrangement joins TRBV6-5 to TRBJ2-3, with D possibly being TRBD2 (6 bases). The CDR3 consists of 14 residues. Trimming took 2 bases from V and 0 from J, leaving 6 bases between them. CDR1 is MNHEY and CDR2 is SVGAGI in the germline V gene. The CDR3 sequence is CASSYGGSTDTQYF. The CDR3 bases are TGTGCCAGCAGTTACGGGGGGAGCACAGATACGCAGTATTTT.

The chain uses TRBV19 and TRBJ1-1, with TRBD1 matching 10 bases. The trim removed 7 bases at V and 3 bases at J, leaving 14 bases unmatched. CDR1 is LNHDA, CDR2 SQIVND, per germline (reference sequence). CDR3 length: 17 residues. CDR3 sequence (DNA): TGTGCCAGTAAACCCCCTACGGGACAGGGGACGCACACTGAAGCTTTCTTT. Amino acid sequence: CASKPPTGQGTHTEAFF.

The V and J genes are TRBV5-1 and TRBJ1-6; D is undetermined. V lost 5 bases and J lost 0, with 15 bases in between. The CDR3 loop spans 17 amino acids. From germline, CDR1 is SGHRS and CDR2 YFSETQ. In nucleotides, the CDR3 is TGCGCCAGCAGTTGGTACACGCAGAGCTCCTATAATTCACCCCTCCACTTT. Translated, it gives CASSWYTQSSYNSPLHF.

The rearrangement joins TRBV29-1 to TRBJ2-5; D tentatively fits TRBD1 or TRBD2 (5 bases each). The CDR3 loop spans 15 amino acids. The V and J ends lost 2 bases and 7 bases respectively, with 20 bases between them. Germline lookup yields CDR1 SQVTM and CDR2 ANQGSEA. The CDR3 reads CSVEWDAASSGTQYF. For the CDR3, the DNA is TGCAGCGTTGAATGGGACGCGGCGTCCTCAGGGACCCAGTACTTC.

The V and J genes are TRBV25-1 and TRBJ2-2; the D gene is possibly TRBD1 (6 bases). The CDR3 is 15 amino acids. Germline assignment: CDR1 MGHDK and CDR2 SYGVNS. Between the trimmed V and J ends, which lost 3 bases and 4 bases, there was a span of 12 bases. CDR3: CASSDMIRGTGELFF. In DNA form, the CDR3 reads TGTGCCAGCAGTGACATGATCAGGGGCACCGGGGAGCTGTTTTTT.

In DNA, the CDR3 is TGCAGCGTTGAAAAAGAACAAAGGAACACTGAAGCTTTCTTT. Translation: CSVEKEQRNTEAFF. The rearrangement uses TRBV29-1 and TRBJ1-1; D is uncertain. Trimming removed 2 bases from V and 1 base from J, with 11 bases in between. Germline V gene data show CDR1 as SQVTM and CDR2 as ANQGSEA. CDR3 length: 14 amino acids.

The chain combines TRBV30 with TRBJ1-3; a weak D match, TRBD1 (5 bases). The CDR3 has 14 residues. Germline loops: CDR1 GTSNPN, CDR2 SVGIG (reference sequence). The germline V and J ends were trimmed by 1 base and 4 bases, with 11 bases remaining between them. In nucleotides, the CDR3 is TGTGCCTGGAGTGAGATCGGGACGGGAAACACCATATATTTT. Protein sequence: CAWSEIGTGNTIYF.

This chain uses TRBV29-1 with TRBJ1-1, with 10 bases identical to TRBD1. Germline V CDR1 and CDR2: SQVTM, ANQGSEA. The CDR3 spans 14 residues. Germline trimming cut 3 bases from V and 3 bases from J; bases unmatched to any gene: 4. Here the CDR3 reads CSVDDGTGDTEAFF. CDR3 coding DNA: TGCAGCGTTGATGACGGGACAGGGGACACTGAAGCTTTCTTT.